These T cell receptor beta chains were read from a single sample in a study of PD-L1 blockade in urothelial cancer. Profiled with immunoSEQ multiplex PCR; TCRdb holds only in-frame clones, not every one. The sample includes around 49,000 clones, around 82% of them seen just once. Sequenced here: PBMCs, sampled around atezolizumab (anti-PD-L1) treatment. The receptors come from a man aged 55 to 70 with urothelial cancer. Each CDR3 is given with its conserved first and last residue. The D gene is left open where the match is weak. Rows give clone size only sometimes, using once, few, many, or a class for an expanded clone.

TRBJ2-3 NA TRBV5-1 NA CASRRGSTDTQYF TGCGCCAGCAGGAGGGGGAGCACAGATACGCAGTATTTT
TRBJ2-7 TRBD2 TRBV6-5 NA CAVGLAQSYEQYF TGTGCCGTCGGACTAGCCCAATCCTACGAGCAGTACTTC
TRBJ1-2 TRBD1 TRBV11-1 NA CASSLARTGSSHNYGYTF TGTGCCAGCAGCTTAGCTCGGACAGGATCCTCACACAACTATGGCTACACCTTC
TRBJ2-1 NA TRBV11-2 once CASRDYPPYNEQFF TGTGCCAGCAGGGACTATCCCCCCTACAATGAGCAGTTCTTC
TRBJ1-2 TRBD1 TRBV9 NA CASEGQAYYGYTF TGTGCCAGCGAGGGACAGGCCTACTATGGCTACACCTTC
TRBJ2-1 TRBD1 TRBV5-1 NA CASSPGQYNEQFF TGCGCCAGCAGCCCGGGACAGTATAATGAGCAGTTCTTC
TRBJ2-2 NA TRBV4-3 NA CASSPGGAFSGELFF TGCGCCAGCAGCCCCGGAGGGGCCTTCTCTGGGGAGCTGTTTTTT
TRBJ1-1 TRBD1 TRBV10-1 NA CASSFGQVTEAFF TGCGCCAGCAGTTTTGGACAGGTCACTGAAGCTTTCTTT
TRBJ2-1 NA TRBV6-6 once CASRSSAVSYNEQFF TGTGCCAGCAGATCAAGTGCAGTATCCTACAATGAGCAGTTCTTC
TRBJ2-1 NA TRBV5-6 NA CASSLGGSYNEQFF TGTGCCAGCAGCCTTGGGGGGAGTTACAATGAGCAGTTCTTC
TRBJ1-2 NA TRBV10-2 NA CASSEGAGLSGYTF TGCGCCAGCAGTGAAGGGGCGGGGTTGAGCGGCTACACCTTC
TRBJ2-7 TRBD1 TRBV27 NA CASTNLRTGVGYEQYF TGTGCCAGCACCAACTTAAGGACAGGGGTCGGGTACGAGCAGTACTTC
TRBJ1-6 NA TRBV2 few CASTQGTNNSPLHF TGTGCCAGCACTCAGGGCACTAATAATTCACCCCTCCACTTT
TRBJ2-5 TRBD2 TRBV4-1 few CASSQVLAGEETQYF TGCGCCAGCAGCCAAGTATTAGCGGGAGAAGAGACCCAGTACTTC
TRBJ2-3 TRBD1 TRBV18 NA CASSPDRTSTDTQYF TGTGCCAGCTCACCGGACAGGACTAGCACAGATACGCAGTATTTT
TRBJ2-2 TRBD1 TRBV5-1 once CASSLLQGAVAGELFF TGCGCCAGCAGCTTACTACAGGGGGCGGTAGCCGGGGAGCTGTTTTTT
TRBJ2-3 NA TRBV7-9 NA CASSLGRVAVDTQYF TGTGCCAGCAGCTTAGGGAGGGTAGCGGTGGATACGCAGTATTTT
TRBJ2-3 TRBD2 TRBV5-1 NA CASSLTSGRGYSTDTQYF TGCGCCAGCAGCTTGACTAGCGGGAGGGGTTATAGCACAGATACGCAGTATTTT
TRBJ1-4 NA TRBV18 NA CASSPGLTTNEKLFF TGTGCCAGCTCACCCGGACTTACAACTAATGAAAAACTGTTTTTT
TRBJ2-5 NA TRBV15 NA CATSRERGGKETQYF TGTGCCACCAGCAGAGAACGGGGTGGGAAAGAGACCCAGTACTTC